This T cell receptor beta chain was obtained from a study of cytomegalovirus exposure and HLA in healthy donors. Overall study findings and caveats: In a later analysis, productive TCRs from donors in an Asian-associated ancestry cluster reportedly carried fewer N-insertions than the cohort mean.

Germline V gene lookup returns CDR1 MNHNS and CDR2 SASEGT. The length of the CDR3 is 14 residues. Trimming left V 7 bases short and J 5 bases short, with 14 bases between. The table lists this clone with a few counts. Its cognate antigen is unknown. PCR involved 60 Vbeta and 13 Jbeta primers. TCRdb keeps only in-frame clones here, not all; method: immunoSEQ multiplex PCR. The sample lists about 100,000 clones; around 74% were seen once. The sequencing input was PBMCs. This rearrangement joins TRBV6-1 to TRBJ1-4; D is uncertain. The TCR originated in a woman in her 70s in good health and CMV-seropositive. The CDR3 coding sequence is TGTGCCAGCAACCGACGGACGGGAAATGAAAAACTGTTTTTT. Its translation: CASNRRTGNEKLFF.